The 12 T cell receptor beta chains listed next were all sequenced from one sample in a study of human T cells and chemical hapten exposure. Time point denoted: patch test 1, 2 weeks after DPC sensitization. Stated treatment: therapeutic diphenylcyclopropenone sensitization with weekly scalp DPC. Each CDR3 protein is one row after TCRdb ran MiXCR on the RACE reads. The sample includes 85,000 or so distinct CDR3 sequences, about 11% of them seen just once. Sequences were derived from whole blood, sampled in connection with sensitization to the hapten diphenylcyclopropenone (DPC). Receptors were obtained from a woman aged 50 to 60 with alopecia areata. Some clones in this sample may be carry-over from other donors' samples.

CDR3 residues: CASSPISGQGNEQFF. CDR3 DNA sequence: TGTGCCAGCAGTCCGATTTCAGGGCAGGGTAATGAGCAGTTCTTC. The J gene is TRBJ2-1, the V gene TRBV6-4, with D maybe TRBD1 (5 bases). The CDR3 sequence is 15 residues long. Per germline, CDR1 MRHNA and CDR2 SNTAGT. Trimming stripped 5 bases from V and 7 bases from J, with 18 bases between.

The chain uses TRBV19 and TRBJ1-5, with no clear D. This CDR3 spans 12 amino acids. Germline V lookup: CDR1 LNHDA, CDR2 SQIVND (reference sequence). Trimming removed 3 bases at V and 5 bases at J, with 5 bases between. The CDR3 sequence is CASSIGYQPQHF. In DNA, the CDR3 is TGTGCCAGTAGTATTGGGTATCAGCCCCAGCATTTT.

This clonotype was observed a handful of times. The V and J genes are TRBV20-1 and TRBJ1-1; D gene ambiguous. This CDR3 comprises 11 residues. Trimming shortened V by 6 bases and J by 4 bases, and 9 bases separated the two germline ends. The V gene's germline CDR1 is DFQATT and CDR2 SNEGSKA (reference sequence). The CDR3 DNA follows: TGCAGTGCGCCCCGGGCCACTGAAGCTTTCTTT. Amino acid sequence: CSAPRATEAFF.

On this clonotype: An end of the junction does not agree with germline; a read error may underlie this. The rearrangement uses TRBV7-7 and TRBJ2-5; 7 nucleotides agree with TRBD1. Germline V gene lookup returns CDR1 SSHAT and CDR2 FNYEAQ (reference sequence). This CDR3 region has 13 residues. The DNA of the CDR3 is TGTGCTAGCAGCCAGGGGGTAGGAGAGACCCAGTACTTC. It translates to CASSQGVGETQYF.

A few counts support this clonotype. The rearrangement joins TRBV20-1 to TRBJ2-2, with 10 bases identical to TRBD2. The germline gives CDR1 DFQATT, CDR2 SNEGSKA (reference sequence). The CDR3 totals 15 residues. The ends lost 5 bases at V and 7 bases at J; junction bases unmatched: 10. The CDR3 DNA sequence: TGCAGTGCTGGAAGCGGGGGGGCCTTGGTCGGGGAGCTGTTTTTT. Encoded protein: CSAGSGGALVGELFF.

The V gene is TRBV9, the J gene TRBJ1-5; TRBD1 matches 9 bases. V lost 0 bases and J lost 4; bases outside the gene matches: 2. Germline V gene data show CDR1 as SGDLS and CDR2 as YYNGEE. The CDR3 has 15 residues. CDR3 nucleotide sequence: TGTGCCAGCAGCGTAGTTGGGACAGGGAATCAGCCCCAGCATTTT. This codes for CASSVVGTGNQPQHF.

This clonotype has a count of ten or more. The CDR3 DNA reads TGCGCCAGCAGCCCCCTCGGGCAGGGTCAAAGAGAGACCCAGTACTTC. Its translation is CASSPLGQGQRETQYF. The rearrangement joins TRBV4-1 to TRBJ2-5, with D possibly TRBD1 on 5 matching bases. The CDR3 runs 16 residues. V gave up 4 bases and J gave up 4 bases, with 19 bases separating them. Germline V gene lookup returns CDR1 MGHRA and CDR2 YSYEKL.

In this sample, this clonotype turned up many times. The V call is TRBV7-9, the J call TRBJ2-1; TRBD2 aligns across 10 bases. The CDR3 consists of 14 residues. From germline, CDR1 is SEHNR and CDR2 FQNEAQ (reference sequence). V gave up 7 bases and J gave up 9 bases; unmatched junction bases: 9. The CDR3 coding sequence is TGTGCCAGCACACTTAGCGGGGGGTTCGGTGAGCAGTTCTTC. It specifies CASTLSGGFGEQFF.

This clonotype showed up many times. The chain combines TRBV12-3 or TRBV12-4 with TRBJ1-6; perhaps TRBD1 as D (5 bases). Between the trimmed V and J ends, which lost 8 bases and 10 bases, there was a span of 18 bases. CDR3 length: 14 amino acids. The CDR3 DNA reads as TGTGCCAGCGGAACCGGGACCCGGTACTCACCCCTCCACTTT. It encodes CASGTGTRYSPLHF.

The rearrangement joins TRBV5-5 to TRBJ2-7; D is unresolved. The CDR3 is 15 amino acids. Germline assignment: CDR1 SGHKS and CDR2 YYEKEE (reference sequence). Trimming took 4 bases from V and 0 from J, leaving 14 bases between them. CDR3 in amino acids: CASSRRPTNSYEQYF. DNA of the CDR3: TGTGCCAGCAGCCGACGCCCGACAAACTCCTACGAGCAGTACTTC. Full variable domain (rest looked up from reference TRBV5-5 and TRBJ2-7): DAGVTQSPTHLIKTRGQQVTLRCSPISGHKSVSWYQQVLGQGPQFIFQYYEKEERGRGNFPDRFSARQFPNYSSELNVNALLLGDSALYLCASSRRPTNSYEQYFGPGTRLTVT.

This clonotype appeared a few times. V usage is TRBV27 and J usage is TRBJ2-7, with 8 bases matching TRBD2. Germline V gene sequence: CDR1 MNHEY, CDR2 SMNVEV (reference sequence). Trimming removed 6 bases from V and 3 bases from J; junction bases left unmatched: 7. The CDR3 spans 14 residues. CDR3 sequence: CASSRSGNYYEQYF. The CDR3 DNA is TGTGCCAGCAGCCGTAGCGGGAACTACTACGAGCAGTACTTC.

This rearrangement joins TRBV3-1 to TRBJ1-2; D call uncertain. In germline, CDR1 is LGHDT, CDR2 YNNKEL (reference sequence). V shed 4 bases and J shed 0 bases, with 9 bases lying between them. This CDR3 spans 14 amino acids. The CDR3 protein is CASSLLRPNYGYTF. CDR3 nucleotides: TGTGCCAGCAGCCTCTTAAGACCTAACTATGGCTACACCTTC.